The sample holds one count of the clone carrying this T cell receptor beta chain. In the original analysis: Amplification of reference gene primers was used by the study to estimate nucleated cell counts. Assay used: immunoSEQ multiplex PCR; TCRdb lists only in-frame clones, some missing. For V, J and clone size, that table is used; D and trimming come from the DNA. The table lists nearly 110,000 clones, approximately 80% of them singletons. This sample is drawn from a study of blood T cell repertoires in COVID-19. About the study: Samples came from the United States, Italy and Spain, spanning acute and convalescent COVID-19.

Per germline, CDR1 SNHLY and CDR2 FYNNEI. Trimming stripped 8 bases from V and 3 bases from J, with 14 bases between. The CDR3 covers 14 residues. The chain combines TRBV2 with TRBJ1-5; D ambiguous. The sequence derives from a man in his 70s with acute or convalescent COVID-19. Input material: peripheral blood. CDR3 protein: CASGVGGSNQPQHF. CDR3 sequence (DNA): TGTGCCAGCGGGGTCGGAGGATCCAATCAGCCCCAGCATTTT.